The T cell receptor (beta chain) under discussion was sequenced for a study of blood T cells in healthy people across ages. A second 7 to 11 cycle PCR used barcoded and J-beta primers. TCRdb re-called the 5' RACE reads with MiXCR, one entry per CDR3 protein. Among roughly 2 million distinct CDR3 sequences, 40% to 55% were seen once, and the ten largest hold less than 2.5%. CDR1 KGHSH and CDR2 LQKENI come from the germline V gene. V gave up 2 bases and J gave up 4 bases, with 10 bases separating them. CDR3 size: 14 residues. The donors, aged about 6 to 95, were healthy Caucasians from Russia. General study results and limits: CMV status of donors was unknown, possibly confounding expanded clonotype changes.

This clonotype has just one count. The target antigen is unknown. The V gene is TRBV18, the J gene TRBJ2-3; no clear D. The sequence was obtained from a woman aged 40 to 50 in good health. The sequenced sample consisted of blood. The CDR3 reads CASSPAITSDTQYF. Here the CDR3 DNA reads TGTGCCAGCTCACCAGCGATTACCTCAGATACGCAGTATTTT.